This note documents a single T cell receptor beta chain sequence. What it recognizes is unknown. TCRdb keeps only in-frame clones here, not all; method: immunoSEQ multiplex PCR. The sample holds 9,800 or so clones, around two fifths seen once. CDR3 size: 14 residues. Germline loops: CDR1 MNHGY, CDR2 SAAAGT. The ends lost 10 bases at V and 6 bases at J; junction bases unmatched: 11. The record originates from a study of T cells in localized non-small cell lung cancer. Study findings and constraints: Among blood samples, higher T cell density accompanied longer overall survival. Researchers found a median around 58 of the top 100 tumor clones in adjacent lung. Tumor showed lower T cell clonality than uninvolved adjacent lung, where it was highest. Sequencing covered just one tumor region, so heterogeneity cannot be ruled out.

The genes are TRBV6-8 and TRBJ2-1; 8 bases fit TRBD2. The source was lymph node tissue, collected before any cancer treatment. This receptor was obtained from a woman aged 40-69 years with stage I lung adenocarcinoma. The CDR3, as DNA: TGTGCCATAACCCTCGGGACTAGGGGCAATGAGCAGTTCTTC. Its translation: CAITLGTRGNEQFF.